This entry lists 21 T cell receptor beta chains sequenced from one sample in a study of CD8+ T cells in alopecia areata. Treatment of the sample: oral pan-JAK inhibitor, 5-10 mg twice daily. cDNA serving as the sequencing template came from extracted, reverse transcribed RNA. Assay used: immunoSEQ multiplex PCR; TCRdb lists only in-frame clones, some missing. The profile shows 150,000 to 200,000 clones, approximately 61% of them singletons. The source was CD4+ T cells sorted from blood, collected at week 24, from a patient treated with tofacitinib. Receptors originate from a human donor with alopecia areata.

The chain recombines TRBV7-2 with TRBJ1-6; 7 nucleotides match TRBD1. The CDR3 loop spans 15 amino acids. Germline lookup yields CDR1 SGHTA and CDR2 FQGNSA. V lost 4 bases, J lost 11 bases, and 11 bases stayed unmatched. The CDR3 is CASSSPGQLTTPLHF. The DNA for the CDR3 is TGTGCCAGCAGCTCTCCGGGACAGTTGACTACACCCCTCCACTTT.

In this sample, this clone turned up a few times. In DNA, the CDR3 is TGCAGCGTTATGGGACAGGGAGGAACTGAAGCTTTCTTT. The encoded protein is CSVMGQGGTEAFF. V usage is TRBV29-1 and J usage is TRBJ1-1; 9 bases map to TRBD1. With 5 bases clipped from V and 5 bases from J, the junction kept 6 bases outside the gene matches. The V gene's germline CDR1 is SQVTM and CDR2 ANQGSEA. The CDR3 spans 13 residues. The complete variable domain, with remaining parts taken from reference TRBV29-1 and TRBJ1-1, reads SAVISQKPSRDICQRGTSLTIQCQVDSQVTMMFWYRQQPGQSLTLIATANQGSEATYESGFVIDKFPISRPNLTFSTLTVSNMSPEDSSIYLCSVMGQGGTEAFFGQGTRLTVV.

This chain links TRBV6-1 with TRBJ2-2; D unclear. Germline lookup yields CDR1 MNHNS and CDR2 SASEGT. Trimming left V 5 bases short and J 6 bases short, with 13 bases between. The CDR3 spans 14 residues. CDR3 amino acids: CASSNPLYPGELFF. CDR3 in DNA: TGTGCCAGCAGTAACCCATTATACCCCGGGGAGCTGTTTTTT.

This clone was observed once. This chain connects TRBV30 to TRBJ2-7; D possibly corresponds to TRBD2 (6 bases). This CDR3 has 12 residues. Looked up from germline, CDR1 is GTSNPN and CDR2 is SVGIG (reference sequence). Trimming took off 5 bases at V and 3 bases at J, with 11 bases between the two ends. The CDR3 here is CAWHKEGYEQYF. CDR3 coding DNA: TGTGCCTGGCACAAGGAGGGCTACGAGCAGTACTTC.

The chain has TRBV5-6 and TRBJ2-2, with a weak D call TRBD2 (5 bases). Germline V gene sequence: CDR1 SGHDT, CDR2 YYEEEE. Trimming cost V 0 bases and J 0 bases, with 9 bases left between them. The CDR3 runs to 16 residues. Here the CDR3 reads CASSLVGIANTGELFF. The CDR3 bases are TGTGCCAGCAGCTTGGTCGGGATCGCGAACACCGGGGAGCTGTTTTTT. The full variable domain, rest sourced from reference TRBV5-6 and TRBJ2-2, is DAGVTQSPTHLIKTRGQQVTLRCSPKSGHDTVSWYQQALGQGPQFIFQYYEEEERQRGNFPDRFSGHQFPNYSSELNVNALLLGDSALYLCASSLVGIANTGELFFGEGSRLTVL.

This chain joins TRBV6-1 and TRBJ1-2, with D perhaps TRBD1 (5 bases). Germline CDR1 reads MNHNS; CDR2 reads SASEGT. This CDR3 has 14 amino acids. Trimming left V 1 base short and J 4 bases short, with 10 bases between. CDR3 DNA: TGTGCCAGCAGTGAAGTGGCAGGGAGCTATGGCTACACCTTC. It translates to CASSEVAGSYGYTF.

V and J are TRBV9 and TRBJ1-1; TRBD1 might be the D (5 bases). The CDR3 runs to 15 residues. CDR1 is SGDLS, CDR2 YYNGEE, per germline. The V and J ends lost 4 bases and 1 base respectively, with 14 bases between them. The CDR3 DNA reads as TGTGCCAGCAGCCTCCAGGGAGGGTGGAACACTGAAGCTTTCTTT. Translation gives CASSLQGGWNTEAFF.

The rearrangement joins TRBV29-1 to TRBJ2-2; a weak D match, TRBD2 (6 bases). The CDR3 is 11 residues long. Per germline, CDR1 SQVTM and CDR2 ANQGSEA. Between the trimmed V and J ends, which lost 7 bases and 7 bases, there was a span of 10 bases. CDR3 protein: CSAGGVGELFF. The CDR3 DNA sequence: TGCAGCGCCGGGGGAGTCGGGGAGCTGTTTTTT.

This chain joins TRBV9 and TRBJ1-2; 8 bases are shared with TRBD1. Germline lookup yields CDR1 SGDLS and CDR2 YYNGEE. The CDR3 totals 14 residues. After removal of 3 bases from V and 2 bases from J, the junction contained 3 bases not matched to a gene. CDR3: CASSATGGNYGYTF. In nucleotides, the CDR3 is TGTGCCAGCAGCGCAACAGGGGGAAACTATGGCTACACCTTC.

This clone turned up a few times. The chain carries TRBV5-1 and TRBJ2-5, with a possible D match to TRBD2 (5 bases). The V and J ends lost 4 bases and 5 bases respectively, with 12 bases between them. CDR3 length: 13 amino acids. Germline V gene data show CDR1 as SGHRS and CDR2 as YFSETQ. This chain's CDR3 is CASSPKEVETQYF. As DNA, the CDR3 is TGCGCCAGCAGCCCTAAGGAGGTTGAGACCCAGTACTTC.

In this sample, this clone turned up a few times. The J gene is TRBJ1-2, the V gene TRBV30; D ambiguous. This CDR3 comprises 13 residues. The ends were cut back, 3 bases at V and 2 bases at J, with 10 bases in the middle. Germline V CDR1 and CDR2: GTSNPN, SVGIG (reference sequence). CDR3: CAWRPARNYGYTF. CDR3 coding DNA: TGTGCCTGGAGACCGGCCAGGAACTATGGCTACACCTTC.

The chain employs TRBV29-1 and TRBJ1-2, with D unresolved. Germline lookup yields CDR1 SQVTM and CDR2 ANQGSEA. The V end lost 3 bases, the J end lost 8 bases, and 10 bases lay between the germline ends. The CDR3 extends over 11 amino acids. DNA for the CDR3: TGCAGCGTTGAGTCGGCCTCCGGCTACACCTTC. This translates into CSVESASGYTF.

The genes are TRBV7-2 and TRBJ1-2; no firm D call. This CDR3 is 13 amino acids long. V was pared by 3 bases and J by 8 bases, with 13 bases between. The germline V gene has CDR1 SGHTA and CDR2 FQGNSA. The CDR3 DNA reads TGTGCCAGCAGCTTCGGGTCCCTCCGGGGCTACACCTTC. It yields the protein CASSFGSLRGYTF. Combining the CDR3 with reference TRBV7-2 and TRBJ1-2 gives the whole variable domain GAGVSQSPSNKVTEKGKDVELRCDPISGHTALYWYRQSLGQGLEFLIYFQGNSAPDKSGLPSDRFSAERTGGSVSTLTIQRTQQEDSAVYLCASSFGSLRGYTFGSGTRLTVV.

This clone was seen only a few times. The V gene is TRBV14, the J gene TRBJ1-6; no definite D call. Trimming removed 4 bases at V and 13 bases at J, with 11 bases between. Germline values: CDR1 SGHDN, CDR2 FVKESK. The length of the CDR3 is 12 residues. The CDR3 DNA is TGTGCCAGCAGCCTCGGACGGCCCCCCCTCCACTTT. Encoded protein: CASSLGRPPLHF.

V and J are TRBV4-2 and TRBJ1-1, with D unclear. The CDR3 loop spans 14 amino acids. V lost 3 bases, J lost 1 base, and 9 bases lay in between. Germline assignment: CDR1 LGHNA and CDR2 YNFKEQ. In DNA form, the CDR3 reads TGTGCCAGCAGCCACCTAGACGCGAACACTGAAGCTTTCTTT. Its protein is CASSHLDANTEAFF.

The gene calls are TRBV6-5 and TRBJ1-1; no reliable D call. Germline V lookup: CDR1 MNHEY, CDR2 SVGAGI. The CDR3 has 13 residues. V dropped 2 bases and J dropped 4 bases, with 8 bases sitting between them. The CDR3 here is CASSYGVATEAFF. The CDR3 DNA reads as TGTGCCAGCAGTTACGGGGTGGCCACTGAAGCTTTCTTT.

The chain is built from TRBV2 and TRBJ1-2; 7 bases align to TRBD1. The CDR3 is made up of 14 amino acids. The trim removed 1 base at V and 4 bases at J, leaving 3 bases unmatched. Germline CDR1 SNHLY, CDR2 FYNNEI. CDR3 loop: CASSEGGQLYGYTF. Here the CDR3 DNA reads TGTGCCAGCAGTGAAGGGGGACAGCTCTATGGCTACACCTTC.

This sequence joins TRBV23-1 and TRBJ2-3; 8 bases agree with TRBD2. TRBV23-1 is an ORF; its function is uncertain. Unmatched junction bases numbered 13, after V lost 2 bases and J lost 0 bases. This CDR3 contains 19 residues. The CDR3 reads CASSQPQTSRGVSTDTQYF. CDR3 in DNA: TGCGCCAGCAGTCAACCCCAAACCTCGCGGGGGGTAAGCACAGATACGCAGTATTTT.

The rearrangement links TRBV28 to TRBJ2-1; D gene ambiguous. The CDR3 consists of 12 residues. Germline V gene lookup returns CDR1 MDHEN and CDR2 SYDVKM. Trimming took 5 bases from V and 4 from J, leaving 6 bases between them. This CDR3 is CASSPPYNEQFF. The CDR3 DNA reads TGTGCCAGCAGTCCCCCTTACAATGAGCAGTTCTTC.

The rearrangement uses TRBV29-1 and TRBJ2-5; D is unresolved. Trimming removed 1 base at V and 7 bases at J, with 10 bases between. Germline CDR1 and CDR2: SQVTM and ANQGSEA. This CDR3 region has 12 residues. The CDR3 nucleotides read TGCAGCGTTGAAGTGTCGTGGGCGACCCAGTACTTC. The encoded protein is CSVEVSWATQYF.

This clone was observed a handful of times. V usage is TRBV12-5 and J usage is TRBJ2-5; D uncertain. The CDR3 extends over 12 amino acids. Trimming removed 7 bases from V and 7 bases from J, with 13 bases in between. The germline CDR1 and CDR2 sequences are LGHNT and FRNRAP. CDR3 sequence reads: CASAHNIGTQYF. CDR3 coding DNA: TGTGCTAGTGCACACAACATCGGGACCCAGTACTTC.